A selection of T cell receptor beta chains follows, all from one sample in a study of regulatory T cells in long-lasting Graves disease. One entry per CDR3 protein results from TCRdb running MiXCR on the multiplex PCR reads. The data show approximately 350,000 distinct CDR3 sequences, approximately 25% seen once. The sample here was peripheral blood mononuclear cells (PBMCs), taken when the disease was refractory, from a patient treated with antithyroid drugs. The receptors shown here come from a woman between 35 and 50 years old with Graves disease. Both conserved end residues are part of each CDR3. A D gene is named only where the DNA matches it firmly. Clone size is given for some rows only: seen once, a few or many times, or a class if the clone is expanded.

>TRBV15|TRBD1|TRBJ1-1|many
TGTGCCACCAGCTTGCCGGGACAGCCGAACACTGAAGCTTTCTTT
CATSLPGQPNTEAFF
>TRBV6-1|-|TRBJ1-4|few
TGTGCCAGCAGTGGCGTCCTCGGGTATAATGAAAAACTGTTTTTT
CASSGVLGYNEKLFF
>TRBV6-2/TRBV6-3|TRBD2|TRBJ2-7|-
TGTGCCAGCAGTTACGTGGCTAGCGGGAGCTGGAAACAGTACTTC
CASSYVASGSWKQYF
>TRBV6-2/TRBV6-3|-|TRBJ2-1|-
TGTGCCAGCAGGGGATCTGGTACCTCCTACAATGAGCAGTTCTTC
CASRGSGTSYNEQFF
>TRBV30|-|TRBJ1-2|-
TGTGCCTGGAGTGTACGCGGGAACTATGGCTACACCTTC
CAWSVRGNYGYTF
>TRBV28|-|TRBJ1-4|-
TGTGCCAGCAGGGCGACAGGTCTACCCCCAATCGTCGAAAAACTGTTTTTT
CASRATGLPPIVEKLFF
>TRBV7-8|-|TRBJ2-1|-
TGTGCCAGCAGCTTAGAAGTAGGGAGCAACAATGAGCAGTTCTTC
CASSLEVGSNNEQFF
>TRBV10-3|-|TRBJ2-3|-
TGTGCCATCAGTGAGTCAAGGGGTACGCAGTATTTT
CAISESRGTQYF
>TRBV12-3/TRBV12-4|-|TRBJ1-5|many
TGTGCCAGCAGTTCTGGACACTATAGCAATCAGCCCCAGCATTTT
CASSSGHYSNQPQHF
>TRBV28|-|TRBJ1-5|many
TGTGCCAGCACTAGGATCCGGGGCCAAAGGGAGCCCCAGCATTTT
CASTRIRGQREPQHF
>TRBV7-9|-|TRBJ2-5|many
TGTGCCAGCAGCTTAGTGGGGAAGGACCAGTACTTC
CASSLVGKDQYF
>TRBV3-1|-|TRBJ2-1|few
TGTGCCAGCAGCCGCTTGAGCTATGAGCAGTTCTTC
CASSRLSYEQFF
>TRBV19|-|TRBJ2-2|-
TGTGCCAGTAGTGGGTTGTACACCGGGGAGCTGTTTTTT
CASSGLYTGELFF
>TRBV28|-|TRBJ1-2|many
TGTGCCAGCAGTTACCCGGGATTCGGCTACACCTTC
CASSYPGFGYTF
>TRBV5-1|TRBD2|TRBJ2-2|-
TGCGCCAGCCGACTAGCGATATCCGGGGAGCTGTTTTTT
CASRLAISGELFF
>TRBV24-1|-|TRBJ2-5|many
TGTGCCACCAGTGAGGTAGGAGAGACCCAGTACTTC
CATSEVGETQYF
>TRBV2|TRBD2|TRBJ2-1|-
TGTGCCAGCAGTGACGAGACTAGCGCACTGCAGTTCTTC
CASSDETSALQFF
>TRBV18|TRBD1|TRBJ1-4|-
TGTGCCAGCTCAGCCCCGGGACAGGGACTGTATGAAAAACTGTTTTTT
CASSAPGQGLYEKLFF
>TRBV24-1|TRBD1|TRBJ1-2|many
TGTGCCACCAGTGAAGCCTCCGGGACAGGGGTTGGTGGCTACACCTTC
CATSEASGTGVGGYTF
>TRBV4-1|TRBD1|TRBJ2-5|few
TGCGCCAGCGGGGGGACAGGGAAACGTAAGGAGACCCAGTACTTC
CASGGTGKRKETQYF
>TRBV11-2|-|TRBJ1-1|many
TGTGCCAGCAGCTTAGGTCCACCCCGGTACACTGAAGCTTTCTTT
CASSLGPPRYTEAFF
>TRBV10-3|-|TRBJ2-2|-
TGTGCCATCAGTGAACTCATACTAGTGTCCGGGGAGCTGTTTTTT
CAISELILVSGELFF
>TRBV19|-|TRBJ1-3|-
TGTGCCAGTAGTACGAGGACCGGGACGGCTATCTCTGGAAACACCATATATTTT
CASSTRTGTAISGNTIYF
>TRBV2|-|TRBJ2-7|many
TGTGCCAGCACGGGTCAGGGGCAGGCTGGCGAGCAGTACTTC
CASTGQGQAGEQYF
>TRBV12-3/TRBV12-4|-|TRBJ1-2|many
TGTGCCAGCAGCCAAGGGAGGATGGATGGCTACACCTTC
CASSQGRMDGYTF
>TRBV6-5|-|TRBJ2-5|-
TGTGCCAGCAGTTACCGTAGCGCGGGGACCCAGTACTTC
CASSYRSAGTQYF
>TRBV3-1|TRBD2|TRBJ2-3|few
TGTGCCAGCAGCCAGACTAGCGGGAGCAGGGATACGCAGTATTTT
CASSQTSGSRDTQYF
>TRBV2|-|TRBJ1-5|medium-sized
TGTGCCAGCAGAGGGTATGAGGGCGAGGATCAGCCCCAGCATTTT
CASRGYEGEDQPQHF
>TRBV12-5|TRBD1|TRBJ2-2|-
TGTGCTAGTGGTACGGGACAGGGCGGGACCGGGGAGCTGTTTTTT
CASGTGQGGTGELFF
>TRBV6-5|-|TRBJ1-3|-
TGTGCCAGCAGTTACGTTGGAGGGTCTGGAAACACCATATATTTT
CASSYVGGSGNTIYF
>TRBV28|-|TRBJ2-7|few
TGTGCCAGCAGTTCCAGGGACTCCTACGAGCAGTACTTC
CASSSRDSYEQYF
>TRBV7-9|-|TRBJ2-7|-
TGTGCCAGCGCCGATCGGGACAAGTACTACGAGCAGTACTTC
CASADRDKYYEQYF
>TRBV6-1|-|TRBJ1-2|many
TGTGCCAGCACTCAAGGGGACGGTAACTATGGCTACACCTTC
CASTQGDGNYGYTF
>TRBV4-1|TRBD1|TRBJ1-1|-
TGCGCCAGCAGCCAAGATATTAACTTGGGGACAGTTACTGAAGCTTTCTTT
CASSQDINLGTVTEAFF
>TRBV2|TRBD2|TRBJ2-3|-
TGTGCCAGCAGCTTCCCGGGACTAGCAGGACCGCGGCCGGATACGCAGTATTTT
CASSFPGLAGPRPDTQYF
>TRBV6-2/TRBV6-3|TRBD1|TRBJ2-1|-
TGTGCCAGCATCTCGGGACAGGGGCAGTATGAGCAGTTCTTC
CASISGQGQYEQFF
>TRBV12-3/TRBV12-4|-|TRBJ2-5|many
TGTGCCAGCAGTTTGGTGGGAGGAAACCAAGAGACCCAGTACTTC
CASSLVGGNQETQYF
>TRBV11-2|TRBD1|TRBJ1-3|few
TGTGCCAGCAGCTTATTCACCACCCGGACAGGACCAAGACTAGCCTCTGGAAACACCATATATTTT
CASSLFTTRTGPRLASGNTIYF
>TRBV2|TRBD2|TRBJ2-3|-
TGTGCCAGCAGTGCTTCTAGCGGGAGAGGGACAGATACGCAGTATTTT
CASSASSGRGTDTQYF
>TRBV6-1|-|TRBJ1-1|many
TGTGCCAGCAGTCCTCAGGGGATCACTGAAGCTTTCTTT
CASSPQGITEAFF
>TRBV12-3/TRBV12-4|TRBD2|TRBJ2-5|few
TGTGCCAGCAGTACCCGACTAGCGGGAGTTAAAAAGACCCAGTACTTC
CASSTRLAGVKKTQYF